These 27 T cell receptor beta chains share one sample of origin, sequenced in a study of long-term antiretroviral therapy in people with HIV. Researchers report immunoSEQ v3.0 was run at survey level. Libraries were prepared by immunoSEQ multiplex PCR; TCRdb keeps only in-frame clonotypes and omits some of them. Among under 20,000 clones listed, roughly nine tenths were seen once. Sequencing used unsorted PBMCs, obtained 0.3 years after starting antiretroviral therapy. These receptors came from a man in his fifties or sixties with HIV.

V gene TRBV6-5 combines with J gene TRBJ1-2; 8 bases are shared with TRBD1. Trimming removed 1 base from V and 8 bases from J; junction bases left unmatched: 6. The CDR3 totals 14 residues. Germline loops: CDR1 MNHEY, CDR2 SVGAGI. CDR3 sequence: CASSYFGTGYGYTF. CDR3 nucleotide sequence: TGTGCCAGCAGTTACTTCGGGACAGGATACGGCTACACCTTC.

This clone has only one observation. The rearrangement uses TRBV6-6 and TRBJ2-3; 8 positions agree with TRBD1. The CDR3 runs to 15 residues. Trimming at V came to 6 bases and at J to 4 bases, leaving 9 bases not matched to a gene. CDR1 and CDR2 (germline): MNHNY, SVGAGI (reference sequence). Written as DNA, the CDR3 is TGTGCCAGCAGAGTGCGGGACAGGCGATCAGATACGCAGTATTTT. Amino acid sequence: CASRVRDRRSDTQYF.

The CDR3 loop is CASSLGQGAMNEQFF. CDR3 sequence (DNA): TGCGCCAGCAGCTTAGGACAGGGGGCGATGAATGAGCAGTTCTTC. The chain joins TRBV5-1 to TRBJ2-1; TRBD1 aligns across 11 bases. Germline loops: CDR1 SGHRS, CDR2 YFSETQ. The CDR3 has 15 residues. Trimming at V came to 2 bases and at J to 7 bases, leaving 5 bases not matched to a gene.

The genes are TRBV19 and TRBJ1-1; no clear D gene. Germline V CDR1 and CDR2: LNHDA, SQIVND (reference sequence). The CDR3 sequence is 12 residues long. V lost 3 bases, J lost 5 bases, and 7 bases lay in between. The CDR3 region has the DNA TGTGCCAGTAGTATTGGAAAGACTGAAGCTTTCTTT. The encoded protein is CASSIGKTEAFF.

V usage is TRBV6-5 and J usage is TRBJ2-3; D is unclear. V lost 2 bases, J lost 0 bases, and 6 bases lay in between. The CDR3 covers 14 residues. CDR1 is MNHEY, CDR2 SVGAGI, per germline. In DNA, the CDR3 is TGTGCCAGCAGTTACGGGCCAAGCACAGATACGCAGTATTTT. Translation: CASSYGPSTDTQYF.

The chain carries TRBV6-6 and TRBJ2-7, with TRBD1 matching over 11 bases. The J segment lost 2 bases and the V segment lost 5 bases, leaving 2 bases of the junction unmatched. Germline-derived CDR1 and CDR2 are MNHNY and SVGAGI (reference sequence). The CDR3 is 14 residues long. The CDR3 coding sequence is TGTGCCAGCAGTAAGGGACAGGGGGCCTACGAGCAGTACTTC. It translates to CASSKGQGAYEQYF.

The V and J genes are TRBV19 and TRBJ1-1; D not resolved. Germline CDR1 reads LNHDA; CDR2 reads SQIVND (reference sequence). The V end lost 7 bases, the J end lost 0 bases, and 12 bases lay between the germline ends. This CDR3 contains 14 residues. This CDR3 is CASTSSRLNTEAFF. The CDR3 region has the DNA TGTGCCAGTACCTCGAGCAGACTGAACACTGAAGCTTTCTTT.

CDR3 amino acids: CASSSRTANYGYTF. The CDR3 nucleotides are TGTGCCAGTAGTTCGCGGACGGCGAACTATGGCTACACCTTC. The rearrangement uses TRBV19 and TRBJ1-2, with D unclear. CDR3 length: 14 residues. V was clipped by 5 bases and J by 2 bases, with 12 bases between them. From germline, CDR1 is LNHDA and CDR2 SQIVND (reference sequence).

V gene TRBV7-9 combines with J gene TRBJ1-1; D gene unclear. CDR1 and CDR2 (germline): SEHNR, FQNEAQ (reference sequence). Trimming cost V 3 bases and J 4 bases, with 12 bases left between them. This CDR3 has 14 amino acids. Written as DNA, the CDR3 is TGTGCCAGCAGCTTTTCAGGTACGAGCACTGAAGCTTTCTTT. Its translation: CASSFSGTSTEAFF.

This chain joins TRBV7-2 and TRBJ1-5, with D perhaps matching TRBD1 (5 bases). The CDR3 spans 14 residues. Trimming removed 5 bases from V and 7 bases from J, with 15 bases in between. Germline CDR1 and CDR2: SGHTA and FQGNSA. CDR3: CASSTGTAGQPQHF. CDR3 coding DNA: TGTGCCAGCAGCACCGGGACTGCGGGCCAGCCCCAGCATTTT.

The chain is built from TRBV7-2 and TRBJ1-3; D is uncertain. The CDR3 loop spans 14 amino acids. Germline V CDR1 and CDR2: SGHTA, FQGNSA. Trimming shortened V by 1 base and J by 11 bases, and 15 bases separated the two germline ends. The CDR3 nucleotides are TGTGCCAGCAGCTTAGAGATGCATTCTGGCGCCATATATTTT. As protein: CASSLEMHSGAIYF.

The sample holds one count of this clone. This chain links TRBV10-3 with TRBJ1-4; unclear D gene. The germline V gene encodes CDR1 ENHRY and CDR2 SYGVKD. The CDR3 consists of 13 residues. Trimming cost V 5 bases and J 4 bases, with 8 bases left between them. The CDR3 sequence: CAISLQNNEKLFF. The CDR3 nucleotides read TGTGCCATCAGTTTACAGAATAATGAAAAACTGTTTTTT.

This chain uses TRBV19 with TRBJ2-2; no definite D call. Germline loops: CDR1 LNHDA, CDR2 SQIVND (reference sequence). The CDR3 is 15 residues long. With 5 bases removed from V and 6 bases from J, the gap between germline ends came to 16 bases. Here the CDR3 reads CASSLPPFTAGELFF. DNA for the CDR3: TGTGCCAGTAGTCTCCCGCCTTTTACCGCCGGGGAGCTGTTTTTT.

The gene calls are TRBV5-1 and TRBJ1-3; 9 nucleotides align to TRBD1. V lost 4 bases, J lost 1 base, and 15 bases stayed unmatched. Per the germline V gene, CDR1 is SGHRS and CDR2 is YFSETQ. There are 19 residues in the CDR3. In DNA form, the CDR3 reads TGCGCCAGCAGCCCCGGACAGGGGCCTATAATTTTTTCTGGAAACACCATATATTTT. Encoded protein: CASSPGQGPIIFSGNTIYF.

The V gene is TRBV7-3, the J gene TRBJ2-7; D might be TRBD1 or TRBD2, each matching 6 bases. The CDR3 is 14 amino acids. Germline V gene sequence: CDR1 SGHTA, CDR2 FQGTGA. V was shortened by 5 bases and J by 7 bases, with 18 bases between the two germline ends. The CDR3 sequence: CASSPAGRGGEQYF. The CDR3 DNA reads TGTGCCAGCAGCCCCGCCGGCAGGGGAGGTGAGCAGTACTTC.

Here the CDR3 reads CASSEEGVVAFF. The CDR3, as DNA: TGCGCCAGCAGTGAGGAGGGGGTAGTAGCTTTCTTT. The V call is TRBV10-2, the J call TRBJ1-1, with D possibly TRBD1 on 6 matching bases. The germline CDR1 and CDR2 sequences are WSHSY and SAAADI. This CDR3 region has 12 residues. With 2 bases removed from V and 10 bases from J, the gap between germline ends came to 11 bases.

The chain recombines TRBV5-1 with TRBJ2-3; D gene unclear. The germline V gene encodes CDR1 SGHRS and CDR2 YFSETQ. V lost 2 bases and J lost 0, with 10 bases in between. The CDR3 covers 15 residues. The CDR3 region is CASSFTDVSTDTQYF. CDR3 coding DNA: TGCGCCAGCAGCTTCACGGACGTTAGCACAGATACGCAGTATTTT.

This clone was recorded once. This sequence joins TRBV19 and TRBJ1-1; D possibly corresponds to TRBD1 (5 bases). The germline CDR1 and CDR2 sequences are LNHDA and SQIVND (reference sequence). The V gene lost 6 bases and the J gene lost 4 bases, with 24 bases spanning the gap. This CDR3 region has 17 residues. The CDR3 spells CASRPPVGAERGTEAFF. The CDR3 DNA follows: TGTGCCAGTAGACCCCCCGTTGGGGCCGAAAGGGGCACTGAAGCTTTCTTT.

The rearrangement links TRBV6-1 to TRBJ2-3, with D possibly being TRBD1 or TRBD2 (5 bases each). V lost 10 bases and J 2 bases, leaving 16 bases between the germline ends. The length of the CDR3 is 14 residues. Germline-derived CDR1 and CDR2 are MNHNS and SASEGT. CDR3 DNA sequence: TGTGCCACTCATCGACGGGACGCCACAGATACGCAGTATTTT. It specifies CATHRRDATDTQYF.

The rearrangement uses TRBV29-1 and TRBJ1-2; 7 bases are a match to TRBD1. Trimming at V came to 6 bases and at J to 3 bases, leaving 7 bases not matched to a gene. The CDR3 runs 13 residues. The germline V gene has CDR1 SQVTM and CDR2 ANQGSEA. DNA of the CDR3: TGCAGCGTATTCGGACAGGAGGACTATGGCTACACCTTC. It is translated as CSVFGQEDYGYTF.

J is TRBJ1-2 and V is TRBV28; 7 nucleotides match TRBD1. This CDR3 region has 17 residues. The trim removed 2 bases at V and 0 bases at J, leaving 9 bases unmatched. Germline CDR1 is MDHEN and CDR2 is SYDVKM. The CDR3 DNA follows: TGTGCCAGCAGTTTAATGGGGCGGGGGACAGCTAACTATGGCTACACCTTC. It yields the protein CASSLMGRGTANYGYTF.

The CDR3 protein is CASGRGDRVFYGYTF. For the CDR3, the DNA is TGTGCCAGCGGTAGGGGGGACAGGGTGTTCTATGGCTACACCTTC. The chain couples TRBV28 to TRBJ1-2; TRBD1 aligns across 9 bases. J was trimmed by 4 bases and V by 8 bases; bases with no gene match: 11. There are 15 residues in the CDR3. From germline, CDR1 is MDHEN and CDR2 SYDVKM.

V is TRBV19 and J is TRBJ2-3; D might be TRBD2 (6 bases). The CDR3 spans 14 residues. CDR1 is LNHDA, CDR2 SQIVND, per germline (reference sequence). V lost 7 bases, J lost 8 bases, and 19 bases lay in between. The CDR3: CASTHTGVPGTQYF. The CDR3 nucleotides are TGTGCCAGTACTCATACGGGAGTACCTGGTACGCAGTATTTT.

CDR3 bases: TGTGCCAGCAGTGGGGGACAGGGGACAGATACGCAGTATTTT. Residues: CASSGGQGTDTQYF. The gene calls are TRBV6-1 and TRBJ2-3; 10 nucleotides agree with TRBD1. The trim removed 4 bases at V and 3 bases at J, leaving 1 base unmatched. This CDR3 contains 14 residues. The V gene's germline CDR1 is MNHNS and CDR2 SASEGT.

The V and J genes are TRBV5-1 and TRBJ1-3; D is possibly TRBD1 (6 bases). Per the germline V gene, CDR1 is SGHRS and CDR2 is YFSETQ. V gave up 2 bases and J gave up 3 bases, with 15 bases separating them. The CDR3 has 16 amino acids. The chain's CDR3 is CASSFVSNRDGNTIYF. The CDR3 DNA reads as TGCGCCAGCAGCTTTGTTTCCAACAGGGATGGAAACACCATATATTTT.

Only one count was recorded for this clone. V and J are TRBV9 and TRBJ2-3; D is unclear. Germline V gene lookup returns CDR1 SGDLS and CDR2 YYNGEE. The CDR3 covers 14 residues. V lost 0 bases and J lost 2, with 7 bases in between. CDR3 nucleotides: TGTGCCAGCAGCGTAGATCAGAACACAGATACGCAGTATTTT. Translation gives CASSVDQNTDTQYF.

This clone showed up just once. The genes are TRBV27 and TRBJ2-7; tentative D call: TRBD2 (7 bases). Germline V gene sequence: CDR1 MNHEY, CDR2 SMNVEV (reference sequence). Trimming removed 4 bases at V and 2 bases at J, with 15 bases between. The CDR3 loop spans 15 amino acids. The CDR3 sequence is CASSYRGGRAYEQYF. The DNA for the CDR3 is TGTGCCAGCAGTTATAGGGGGGGGCGCGCCTACGAGCAGTACTTC.